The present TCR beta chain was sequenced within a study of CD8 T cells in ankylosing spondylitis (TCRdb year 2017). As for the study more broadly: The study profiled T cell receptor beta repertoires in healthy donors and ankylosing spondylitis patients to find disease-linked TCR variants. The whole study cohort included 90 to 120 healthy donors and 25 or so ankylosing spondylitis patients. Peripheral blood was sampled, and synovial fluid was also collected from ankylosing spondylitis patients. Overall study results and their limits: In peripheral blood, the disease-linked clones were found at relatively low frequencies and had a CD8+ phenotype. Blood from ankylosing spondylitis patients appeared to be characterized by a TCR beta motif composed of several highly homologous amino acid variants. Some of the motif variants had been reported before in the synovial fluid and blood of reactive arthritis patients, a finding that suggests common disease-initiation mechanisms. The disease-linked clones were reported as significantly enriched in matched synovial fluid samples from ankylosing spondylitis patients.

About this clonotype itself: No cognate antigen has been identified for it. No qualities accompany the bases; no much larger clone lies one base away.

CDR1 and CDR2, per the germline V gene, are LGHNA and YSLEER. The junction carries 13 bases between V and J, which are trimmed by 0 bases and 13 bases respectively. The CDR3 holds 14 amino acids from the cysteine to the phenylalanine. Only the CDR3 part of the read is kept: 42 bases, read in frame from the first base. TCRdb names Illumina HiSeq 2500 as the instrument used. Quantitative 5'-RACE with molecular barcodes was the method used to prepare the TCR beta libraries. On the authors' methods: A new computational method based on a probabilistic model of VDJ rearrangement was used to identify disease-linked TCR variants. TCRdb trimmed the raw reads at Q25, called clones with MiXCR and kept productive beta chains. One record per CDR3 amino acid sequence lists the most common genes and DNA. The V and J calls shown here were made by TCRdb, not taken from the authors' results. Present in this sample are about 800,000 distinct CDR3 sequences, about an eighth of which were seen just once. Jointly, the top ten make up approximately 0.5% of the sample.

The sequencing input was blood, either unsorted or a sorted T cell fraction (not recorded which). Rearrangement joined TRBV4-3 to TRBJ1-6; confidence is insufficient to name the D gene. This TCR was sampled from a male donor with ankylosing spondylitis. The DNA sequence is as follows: TGCGCCAGCAGCCAAGAGTGGCGGAGGTGGCCCCTCCACTTT. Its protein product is CASSQEWRRWPLHF.